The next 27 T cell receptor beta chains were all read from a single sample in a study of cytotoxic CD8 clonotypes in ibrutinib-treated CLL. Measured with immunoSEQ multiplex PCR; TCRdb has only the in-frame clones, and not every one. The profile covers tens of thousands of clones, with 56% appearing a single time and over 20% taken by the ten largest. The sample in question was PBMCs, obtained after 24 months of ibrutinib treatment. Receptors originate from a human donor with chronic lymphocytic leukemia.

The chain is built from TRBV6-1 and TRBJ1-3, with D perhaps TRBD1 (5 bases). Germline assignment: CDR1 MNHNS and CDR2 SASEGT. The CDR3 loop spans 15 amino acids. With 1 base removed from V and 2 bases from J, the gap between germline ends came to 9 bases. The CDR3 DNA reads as TGTGCCAGCAGTGAAGTGTGGGGGACTGGAAACACCATATATTTT. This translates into CASSEVWGTGNTIYF.

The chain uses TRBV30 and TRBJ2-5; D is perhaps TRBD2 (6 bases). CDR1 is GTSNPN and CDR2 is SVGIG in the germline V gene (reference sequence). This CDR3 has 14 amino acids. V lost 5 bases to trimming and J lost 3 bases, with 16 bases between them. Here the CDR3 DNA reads TGTGCCTGGGTTCGAAGCGGGCGGGAAGAGACCCAGTACTTC. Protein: CAWVRSGREETQYF.

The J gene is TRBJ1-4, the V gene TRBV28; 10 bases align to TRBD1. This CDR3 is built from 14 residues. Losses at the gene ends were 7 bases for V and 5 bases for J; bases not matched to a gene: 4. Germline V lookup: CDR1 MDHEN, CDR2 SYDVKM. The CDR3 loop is CASTPTGGNEKLFF. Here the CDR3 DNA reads TGTGCCAGCACCCCGACAGGGGGCAATGAAAAACTGTTTTTT.

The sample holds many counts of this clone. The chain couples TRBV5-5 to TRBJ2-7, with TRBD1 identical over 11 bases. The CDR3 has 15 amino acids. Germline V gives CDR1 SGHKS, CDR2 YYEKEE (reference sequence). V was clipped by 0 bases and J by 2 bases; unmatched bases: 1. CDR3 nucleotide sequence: TGTGCCAGCAGCTTGGTGGGACAGGGGGCCTACGAGCAGTACTTC. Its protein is CASSLVGQGAYEQYF.

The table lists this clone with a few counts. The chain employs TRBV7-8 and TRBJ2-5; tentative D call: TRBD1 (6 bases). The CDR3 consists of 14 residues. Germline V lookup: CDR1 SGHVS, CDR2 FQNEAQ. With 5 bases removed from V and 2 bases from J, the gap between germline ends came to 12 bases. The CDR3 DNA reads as TGTGCCAGCAGCCCTAGGACAGCTCAAGAGACCCAGTACTTC. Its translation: CASSPRTAQETQYF.

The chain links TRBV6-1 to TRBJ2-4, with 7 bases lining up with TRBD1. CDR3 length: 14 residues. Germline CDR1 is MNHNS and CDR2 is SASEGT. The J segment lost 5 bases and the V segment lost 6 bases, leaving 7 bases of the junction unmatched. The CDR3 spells CASRQLGQENIQYF. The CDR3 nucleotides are TGTGCCAGCAGACAGTTAGGACAGGAAAACATTCAGTACTTC.

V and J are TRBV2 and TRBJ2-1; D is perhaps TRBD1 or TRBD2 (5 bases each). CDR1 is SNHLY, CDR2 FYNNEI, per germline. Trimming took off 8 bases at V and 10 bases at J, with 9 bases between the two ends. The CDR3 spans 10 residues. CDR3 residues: CASAGAEQFF. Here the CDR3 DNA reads TGTGCCAGCGCCGGGGCAGAGCAGTTCTTC.

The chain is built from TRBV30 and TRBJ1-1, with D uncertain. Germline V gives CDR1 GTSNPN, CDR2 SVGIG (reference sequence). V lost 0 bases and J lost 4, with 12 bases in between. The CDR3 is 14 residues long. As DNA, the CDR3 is TGTGCCTGGAGTGTAGGGCTGAGGAGCACTGAAGCTTTCTTT. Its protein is CAWSVGLRSTEAFF. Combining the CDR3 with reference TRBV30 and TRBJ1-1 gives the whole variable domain SQTIHQWPATLVQPVGSPLSLECTVEGTSNPNLYWYRQAAGRGLQLLFYSVGIGQISSEVPQNLSASRPQDRQFILSSKKLLLSDSGFYLCAWSVGLRSTEAFFGQGTRLTVV.

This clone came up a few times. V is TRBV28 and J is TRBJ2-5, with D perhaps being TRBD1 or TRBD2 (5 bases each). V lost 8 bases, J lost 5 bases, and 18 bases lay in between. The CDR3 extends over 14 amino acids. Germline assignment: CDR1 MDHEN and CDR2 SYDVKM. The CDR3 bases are TGTGCCAGCTATACGCCAGGGTGGGGGGAGACCCAGTACTTC. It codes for CASYTPGWGETQYF.

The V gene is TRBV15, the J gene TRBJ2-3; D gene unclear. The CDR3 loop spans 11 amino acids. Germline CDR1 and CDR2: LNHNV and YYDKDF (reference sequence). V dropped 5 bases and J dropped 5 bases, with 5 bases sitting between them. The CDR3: CATSPQDTQYF. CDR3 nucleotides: TGTGCCACCAGCCCCCAAGATACGCAGTATTTT.

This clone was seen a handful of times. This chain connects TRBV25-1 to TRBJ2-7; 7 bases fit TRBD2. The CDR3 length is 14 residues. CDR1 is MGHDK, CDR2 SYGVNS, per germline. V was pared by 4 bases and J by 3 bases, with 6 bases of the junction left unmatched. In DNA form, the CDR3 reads TGTGCCAGCAGTGCAGGCGGGAGAATCTACGAGCAGTACTTC. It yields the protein CASSAGGRIYEQYF.

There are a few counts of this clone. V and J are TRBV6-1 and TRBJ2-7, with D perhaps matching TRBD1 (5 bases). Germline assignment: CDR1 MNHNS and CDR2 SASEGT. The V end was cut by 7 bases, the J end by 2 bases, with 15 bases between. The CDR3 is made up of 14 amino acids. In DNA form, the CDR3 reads TGTGCCAGCAAGCTGTCAGGGCTTACCTACGAGCAGTACTTC. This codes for CASKLSGLTYEQYF.

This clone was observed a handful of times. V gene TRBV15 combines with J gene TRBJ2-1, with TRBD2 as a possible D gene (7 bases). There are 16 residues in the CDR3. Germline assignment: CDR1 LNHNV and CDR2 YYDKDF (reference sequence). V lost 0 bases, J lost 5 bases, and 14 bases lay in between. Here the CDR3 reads CATSRDSGGFDNEQFF. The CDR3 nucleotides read TGTGCCACCAGCAGAGATTCGGGGGGCTTCGACAATGAGCAGTTCTTC.

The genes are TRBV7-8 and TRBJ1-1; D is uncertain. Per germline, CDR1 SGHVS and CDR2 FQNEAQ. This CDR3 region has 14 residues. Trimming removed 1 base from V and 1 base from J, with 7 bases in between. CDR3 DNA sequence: TGTGCCAGCAGCTTAGTTTCGACGAACACTGAAGCTTTCTTT. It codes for CASSLVSTNTEAFF.

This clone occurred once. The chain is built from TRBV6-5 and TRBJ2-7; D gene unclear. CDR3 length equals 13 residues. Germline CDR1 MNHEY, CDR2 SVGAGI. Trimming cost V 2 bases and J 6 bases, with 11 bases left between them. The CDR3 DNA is TGTGCCAGCAGTTACCCCTTATCAGGCGAGCAGTACGTC. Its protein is CASSYPLSGEQYV.

The CDR3 region has the DNA TGTGCCAGTAGTATAGCCGGGGAGCTGTTTTTT. Amino acids: CASSIAGELFF. The gene calls are TRBV19 and TRBJ2-2, with D hard to call. The germline gives CDR1 LNHDA, CDR2 SQIVND (reference sequence). This CDR3 has 11 amino acids. Between the trimmed V and J ends, which lost 1 base and 6 bases, there was a span of 0 bases.

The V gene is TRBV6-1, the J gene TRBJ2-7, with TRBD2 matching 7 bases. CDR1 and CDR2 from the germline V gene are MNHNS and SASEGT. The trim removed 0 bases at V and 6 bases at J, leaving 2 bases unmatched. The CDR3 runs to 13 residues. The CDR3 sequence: CASSEARGSEQYF. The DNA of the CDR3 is TGTGCCAGCAGTGAAGCGCGGGGGTCCGAGCAGTACTTC.

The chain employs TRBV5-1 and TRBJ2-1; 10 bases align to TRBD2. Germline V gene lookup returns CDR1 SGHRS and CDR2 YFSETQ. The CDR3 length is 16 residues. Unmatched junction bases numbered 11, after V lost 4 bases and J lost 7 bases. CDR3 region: CASSPIRLAGENEQFF. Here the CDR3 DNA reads TGCGCCAGCAGCCCTATCAGGCTAGCGGGGGAAAATGAGCAGTTCTTC.

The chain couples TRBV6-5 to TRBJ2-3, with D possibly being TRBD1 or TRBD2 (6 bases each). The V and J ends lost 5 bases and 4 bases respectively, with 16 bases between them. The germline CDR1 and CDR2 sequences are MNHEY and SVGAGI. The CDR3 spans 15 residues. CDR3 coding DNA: TGTGCCAGCAGTAACTATCTGGGGGGCGCAGATACGCAGTATTTT. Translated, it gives CASSNYLGGADTQYF.

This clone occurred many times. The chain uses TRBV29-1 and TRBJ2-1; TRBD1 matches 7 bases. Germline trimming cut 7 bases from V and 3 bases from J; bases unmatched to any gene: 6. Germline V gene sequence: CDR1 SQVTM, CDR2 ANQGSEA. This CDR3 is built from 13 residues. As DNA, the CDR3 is TGCAGCGCACCGGGACAGTACTACAATGAGCAGTTCTTC. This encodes CSAPGQYYNEQFF.

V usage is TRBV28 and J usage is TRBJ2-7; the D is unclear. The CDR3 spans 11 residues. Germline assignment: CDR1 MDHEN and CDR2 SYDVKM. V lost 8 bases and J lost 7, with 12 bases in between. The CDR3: CASVSLGEQYF. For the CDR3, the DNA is TGTGCCAGCGTGTCGCTTGGGGAGCAGTACTTC.

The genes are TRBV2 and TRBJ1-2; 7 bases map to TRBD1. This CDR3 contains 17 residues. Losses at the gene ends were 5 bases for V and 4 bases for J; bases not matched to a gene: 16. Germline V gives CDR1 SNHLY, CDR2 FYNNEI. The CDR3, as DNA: TGTGCCAGCAGTTTAGACAGGGTAGGGGCCTCTTTCTATGGCTACACCTTC. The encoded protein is CASSLDRVGASFYGYTF.

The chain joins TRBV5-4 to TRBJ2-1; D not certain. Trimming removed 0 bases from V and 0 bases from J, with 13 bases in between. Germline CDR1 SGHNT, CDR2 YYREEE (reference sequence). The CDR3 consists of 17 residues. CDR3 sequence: CASSLESYGSSYNEQFF. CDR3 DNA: TGTGCCAGCAGCTTGGAGTCCTACGGCAGCTCCTACAATGAGCAGTTCTTC.

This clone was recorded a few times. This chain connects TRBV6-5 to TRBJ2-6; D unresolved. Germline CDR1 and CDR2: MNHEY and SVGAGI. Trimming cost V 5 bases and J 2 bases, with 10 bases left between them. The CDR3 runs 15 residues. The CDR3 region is CASSRSQTGANVLTF. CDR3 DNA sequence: TGTGCCAGCAGTCGGAGTCAGACTGGGGCCAACGTCCTGACTTTC.

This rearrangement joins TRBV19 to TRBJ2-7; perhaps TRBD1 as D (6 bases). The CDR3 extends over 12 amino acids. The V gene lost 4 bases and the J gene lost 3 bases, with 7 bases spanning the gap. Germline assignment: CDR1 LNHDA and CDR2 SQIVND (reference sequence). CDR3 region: CASSKGDYEQYF. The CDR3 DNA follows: TGTGCCAGTAGTAAGGGGGACTACGAGCAGTACTTC. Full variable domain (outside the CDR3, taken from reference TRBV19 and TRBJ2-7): DGGITQSPKYLFRKEGQNVTLSCEQNLNHDAMYWYRQDPGQGLRLIYYSQIVNDFQKGDIAEGYSVSREKKESFPLTVTSAQKNPTAFYLCASSKGDYEQYFGPGTRLTVT.

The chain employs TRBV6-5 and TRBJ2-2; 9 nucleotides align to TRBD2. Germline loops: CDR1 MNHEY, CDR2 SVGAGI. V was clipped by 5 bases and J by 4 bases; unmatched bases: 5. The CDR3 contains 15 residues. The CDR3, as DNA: TGTGCCAGCAGTAGACTAGCGGAGCTCACCGGGGAGCTGTTTTTT. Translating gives CASSRLAELTGELFF.

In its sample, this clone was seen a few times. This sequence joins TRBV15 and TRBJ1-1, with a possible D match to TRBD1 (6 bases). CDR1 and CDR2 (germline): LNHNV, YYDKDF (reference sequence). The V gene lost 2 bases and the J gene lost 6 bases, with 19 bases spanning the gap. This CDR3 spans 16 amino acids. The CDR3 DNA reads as TGTGCCACCAGCAGATGGGCAGGGGCCAGGGTAGCTGAAGCTTTCTTT. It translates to CATSRWAGARVAEAFF. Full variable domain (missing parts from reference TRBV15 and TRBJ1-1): DAMVIQNPRYQVTQFGKPVTLSCSQTLNHNVMYWYQQKSSQAPKLLFHYYDKDFNNEADTPDNFQSRRPNTSFCFLDIRSPGLGDTAMYLCATSRWAGARVAEAFFGQGTRLTVV.